These 6 T cell receptor beta chains came from one sample sequenced in a study of blood T cell repertoires in COVID-19. The assay was immunoSEQ multiplex PCR, and TCRdb's table has in-frame clones only and misses some. This table holds roughly 190,000 clones, 82% found once. The sample taken for sequencing was peripheral blood. The receptor source for this set is a woman aged 60 to 75 with COVID-19, enrolled during active disease.

The J gene is TRBJ2-5, the V gene TRBV11-2, with 9 bases lining up with TRBD2. V shed 5 bases, J shed 2 bases, and the junction held 9 bases outside the gene matches. This CDR3 contains 16 residues. CDR1 is SGHAT and CDR2 is FQNNGV in the germline V gene. The CDR3 sequence: CASSRPARGGQETQYF. As DNA, the CDR3 is TGTGCCAGCAGCCGACCGGCGCGGGGGGGACAAGAGACCCAGTACTTC.

The chain uses TRBV18 and TRBJ2-2, with 9 bases matching TRBD2. CDR1 is KGHSH, CDR2 LQKENI, per germline. CDR3 length: 18 residues. V lost 1 base and J lost 4; bases outside the gene matches: 10. In DNA, the CDR3 is TGTGCCAGCTCACCACGTACTGTCGCGGGAGGGGTCACCGGGGAGCTGTTTTTT. This translates into CASSPRTVAGGVTGELFF.

This sequence joins TRBV4-1 and TRBJ2-3; the match to TRBD2 covers 9 bases. Looked up from germline, CDR1 is MGHRA and CDR2 is YSYEKL. With V trimmed by 1 base and J by 4 bases, 15 bases remained unmatched. The CDR3 loop spans 19 amino acids. CDR3 nucleotides: TGCGCCAGCAGCCAAGCAGTGATGACGTTAGCGGGAGACGCAGATACGCAGTATTTT. Its protein is CASSQAVMTLAGDADTQYF.

This chain uses TRBV10-1 with TRBJ2-1; 10 nucleotides line up with TRBD2. This CDR3 spans 16 amino acids. Trimming cost V 0 bases and J 7 bases; bases outside gene matches: 6. CDR1 and CDR2 from the germline V gene are WNHNN and SYGVQD (reference sequence). The CDR3 loop is CASSESSSGGVNEQFF. The DNA of the CDR3 is TGCGCCAGCAGTGAGTCCTCTAGCGGGGGCGTGAATGAGCAGTTCTTC.

V is TRBV28 and J is TRBJ2-5; TRBD2 matches at 9 bases. The V gene end was trimmed by 2 bases and the J gene end by 7 bases; junction bases not matched to a gene: 11. Germline V CDR1 and CDR2: MDHEN, SYDVKM. CDR3 length equals 16 residues. CDR3 region: CASSLIGRGGAGTQYF. CDR3 DNA sequence: TGTGCCAGCAGTTTAATTGGACGCGGGGGGGCCGGGACCCAGTACTTC.

The J gene is TRBJ2-5, the V gene TRBV10-3, with 10 bases lining up with TRBD2. CDR1 and CDR2 (germline): ENHRY, SYGVKD. The CDR3 consists of 18 residues. Trimming removed 2 bases from V and 3 bases from J; junction bases left unmatched: 12. The CDR3 spells CAISEPSIAGGSKETQYF. CDR3 sequence (DNA): TGTGCCATCAGTGAGCCCAGCATAGCGGGGGGTTCCAAAGAGACCCAGTACTTC.